Sequencing of this T cell receptor (beta chain) was carried out in a study of brain metastases from non-small cell lung cancer. Repertoires were generated with immunoSEQ multiplex PCR, while TCRdb's copy carries only in-frame clones and drops some. The sample carries 3,200 or so clones, more than 60% recorded once. Study findings and constraints: TCR repertoires overlapped largely between brain metastases and matched primaries.

A remark on this clone: The antigen is not known. Other DNA sequences in the same sample also yield this CDR3.

Per germline, CDR1 LGHNA and CDR2 YSLEER. This CDR3 region has 18 residues. Trimming took off 0 bases at V and 4 bases at J, with 22 bases between the two ends. The sequenced sample was primary lung tumor tissue. This clonotype was obtained from a donor at least 40 years old with non-small cell lung cancer. The V call is TRBV4-3, the J call TRBJ2-7; D is unclear. The CDR3 protein is CASSQDLSLRTVDYEQYF. The CDR3 coding sequence is TGCGCCAGCAGCCAAGATCTCTCACTTAGGACCGTCGATTACGAGCAGTACTTC.